This TCR beta chain was retrieved from a study of blood T cell repertoires in COVID-19. Libraries were prepared by immunoSEQ multiplex PCR; TCRdb keeps only in-frame clonotypes and omits some of them. The repertoire holds about 360,000 clones, with 86% as singletons. This clone was seen only a few times. The CDR3 contains 12 residues. The V end was cut by 7 bases, the J end by 4 bases, with 10 bases between. Per the germline V gene, CDR1 is SGDLS and CDR2 is YYNGEE. The TCR comes from a woman aged 55-75 years with COVID-19, enrolled during active disease. Sequenced input: peripheral blood. This chain uses TRBV9 with TRBJ2-3; D remains ambiguous. This chain's CDR3 is CASQSVADTQYF. The CDR3 DNA reads TGTGCCAGCCAATCGGTTGCAGATACGCAGTATTTT.